These T cell receptor beta chains were read from a single sample in a study of blood T cell repertoires in COVID-19. Using immunoSEQ multiplex PCR, the repertoire was profiled, and TCRdb retains in-frame clones only, with some absent. The profile covers approximately 140,000 clones, with 80% to 90% appearing a single time and 10% to 15% taken by the ten largest. The sequencing sample was made of peripheral blood. The receptors were sampled from a young man with COVID-19, enrolled during active disease. Each CDR3 is given with its conserved first and last residue.

TRBV7-9 | CASSPGGGLYEQYF
TRBV4-1 | CASSQLRAFSYEQYF
TRBV18 | CASSRGPGQNLEQYF
TRBV6-5 | CASSYSRQGGSPLHF
TRBV15 | CATSKANYEQYF
TRBV2 | CASSGQDRARWEKLFF
TRBV19 | CASSTSSGWGETQYF
TRBV29-1 | CSAIRAGGFGSYNEQFF
TRBV4-1 | CASSRGPSETQYF
TRBV12-5 | CASGLVRTGFTEQYF
TRBV7-9 | CASSLSVREETDTQYF
TRBV30 | CAWSAGGFYTF
TRBV9 | CASSGRDSSYEQYF
TRBV4-1 | CASSQPGQRYEQYF
TRBV21-1 | CASSENPPRGTSGTQELFF
TRBV3-1/TRBV3-2 | CASSRTSVRRTDTQYF
TRBV5-4 | CASSLGLAVGEQYF
TRBV29-1 | CSVTSFQDNEQFF
TRBV6-6 | CASSSSGTGWYNEQFF
TRBV12-3/TRBV12-4 | CASSYQVNQPQHF
TRBV19 | CASSMGGVTEAFF
TRBV15 | CATSSIGGTDTGELFF
TRBV7-2 | CASSPAPTSSLYEQYF
TRBV27 | CASSLYLAGTDTQYF
TRBV4-3 | CASSQRTARIAGELFF
TRBV5-1 | CASSPGQVNGYTF
TRBV19 | CASRPTVPGELFF
TRBV6-5 | CASTNTGELFF
TRBV6-2/TRBV6-3 | CASSYPPQTYEQYF
TRBV5-1 | CASSSDTHTGELFF
TRBV30 | CAWSVAGGGGYTF
TRBV11-2 | CASSVQGEQYF
TRBV11-2 | CASSPTGVGQYF
TRBV1 | CTSSRLAGPTDTQYF
TRBV6-2/TRBV6-3 | CASSYRAHTGELFF
TRBV4-2 | CASSLPGGSSYNEQFF
TRBV29-1 | CSVEDGAPGRTDTQYF
TRBV13 | CASSLSRYEQFF
TRBV10-3 | CAISGATGDQPQHF
TRBV29-1 | CSVVAGLAWEQYF
TRBV9 | CASSGASGTIYNEQFF
TRBV4-1 | CASSPGTSGYEQYF
TRBV11-2 | CASSFRSHPMVNEQFF
TRBV28 | CASSLRDSPLHF
TRBV6-6 | CASSYPTGEAAQPQHF
TRBV5-1 | CASSLETSGRSTQYF
TRBV18 | CASSPRQNNQPQHF
TRBV19 | CASSIGRGTEAFF